The following is a T cell receptor (beta chain) sequence with its context. Genomic DNA was employed as the template in profiling TCR beta VDJ and CDR3. Each CDR3 protein gets one entry after TCRdb re-called the reads with MiXCR. The table records over 150,000 distinct CDR3 sequences, around 60% of them present only once. CDR1 is SGHDT, CDR2 YYEEEE, per germline. The CDR3 contains 14 residues. The V gene lost 1 base and the J gene lost 3 bases, with 11 bases spanning the gap. These data are taken from a study of CD8+CD57+ T cells in acquired aplastic anemia. Sequenced patients had shown CD8+CD57+ cell expansion by flow cytometry.

The receptor was isolated from a human donor with aplastic anemia. The chain is built from TRBV5-6 and TRBJ2-7; D gene ambiguous. What was sequenced was sorted CD4+, CD8+, or CD8+CD57+ T cells (not recorded which) from PBMCs. Here the CDR3 reads CASSLWPEDYEQYF. The CDR3 DNA reads as TGTGCCAGCAGCTTGTGGCCGGAAGACTACGAGCAGTACTTC. Supplemented by reference TRBV5-6 and TRBJ2-7, the full variable domain reads DAGVTQSPTHLIKTRGQQVTLRCSPKSGHDTVSWYQQALGQGPQFIFQYYEEEERQRGNFPDRFSGHQFPNYSSELNVNALLLGDSALYLCASSLWPEDYEQYFGPGTRLTVT.